This T cell receptor (beta chain) comes out of a study of blood T cell repertoires in COVID-19. Background on the study: Samples of COVID-19 (acute and convalescent) were obtained from the United States, Italy and Spain.

In germline, CDR1 is LGHDT, CDR2 YNNKEL (reference sequence). This CDR3 region has 12 residues. Participants reported their clinical history, and cohort assignment relied on those reports. Concerning this clone: One end of the junction does not line up with germline, which may come from a read error.

Per the original data handling: How many nucleated cells were present was estimated from reference gene primer amplification. Data came from immunoSEQ multiplex PCR; TCRdb stores just in-frame clones and leaves some out. V and J calls and clone size are copied from that table; D and trimming were computed from the DNA. This sample has some 260,000 clones; approximately 90% occur once, and the top ten carry just under 6.5%. The rearrangement uses TRBV3-1 (or the pseudogene TRBV3-2) and TRBJ1-2; D is possibly TRBD1 (6 bases). The sequence was obtained from a woman aged 30 to 39 with acute COVID-19. Sequencing input: PBMCs or T cells enriched from blood (not recorded which). The DNA for the CDR3 is TGTGCCAGCAGCCCCTCTGCGGGGGGCCAGATCTTC. Amino acids: CASSPSAGGQIF.